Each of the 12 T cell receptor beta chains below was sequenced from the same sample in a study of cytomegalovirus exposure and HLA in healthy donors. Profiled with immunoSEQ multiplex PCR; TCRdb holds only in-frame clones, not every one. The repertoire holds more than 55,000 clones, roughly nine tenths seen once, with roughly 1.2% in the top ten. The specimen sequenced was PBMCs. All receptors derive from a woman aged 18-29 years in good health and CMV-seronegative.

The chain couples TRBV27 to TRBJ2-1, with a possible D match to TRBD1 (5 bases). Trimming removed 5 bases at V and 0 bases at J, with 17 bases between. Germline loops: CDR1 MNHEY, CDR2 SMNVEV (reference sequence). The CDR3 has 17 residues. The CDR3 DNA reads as TGTGCCAGCAGTCCTCGTTGGGGCCTAAGCTCCTACAATGAGCAGTTCTTC. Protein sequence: CASSPRWGLSSYNEQFF.

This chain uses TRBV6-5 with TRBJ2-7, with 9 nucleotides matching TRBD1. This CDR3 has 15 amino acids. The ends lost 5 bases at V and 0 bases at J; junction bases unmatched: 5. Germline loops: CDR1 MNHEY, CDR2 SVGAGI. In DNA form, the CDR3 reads TGTGCCAGCAGTCTATACAGGGGGCTCTCCTACGAGCAGTACTTC. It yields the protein CASSLYRGLSYEQYF.

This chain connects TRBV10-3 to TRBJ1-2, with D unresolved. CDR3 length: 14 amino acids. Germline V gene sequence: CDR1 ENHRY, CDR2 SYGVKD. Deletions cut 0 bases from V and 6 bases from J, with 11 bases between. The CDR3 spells CAISESLSQNGYTF. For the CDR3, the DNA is TGTGCCATCAGTGAGTCTTTGTCCCAGAATGGCTACACCTTC.

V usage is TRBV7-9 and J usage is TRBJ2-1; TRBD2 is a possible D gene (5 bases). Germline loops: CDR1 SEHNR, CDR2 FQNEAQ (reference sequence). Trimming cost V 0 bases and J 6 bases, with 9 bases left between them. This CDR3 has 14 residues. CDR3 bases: TGTGCCAGCAGCTTAGCCTTTCGGGGCAATGAGCAGTTCTTC. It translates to CASSLAFRGNEQFF. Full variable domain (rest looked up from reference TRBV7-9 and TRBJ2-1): DTGVSQNPRHKITKRGQNVTFRCDPISEHNRLYWYRQTLGQGPEFLTYFQNEAQLEKSRLLSDRFSAERPKGSFSTLEIQRTEQGDSAMYLCASSLAFRGNEQFFGPGTRLTVL.

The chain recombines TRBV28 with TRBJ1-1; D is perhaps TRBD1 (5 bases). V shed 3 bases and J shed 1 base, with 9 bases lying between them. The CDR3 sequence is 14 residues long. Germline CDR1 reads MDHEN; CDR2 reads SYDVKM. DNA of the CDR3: TGTGCCAGCAGTTTTGGGACTACGAACACTGAAGCTTTCTTT. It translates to CASSFGTTNTEAFF.

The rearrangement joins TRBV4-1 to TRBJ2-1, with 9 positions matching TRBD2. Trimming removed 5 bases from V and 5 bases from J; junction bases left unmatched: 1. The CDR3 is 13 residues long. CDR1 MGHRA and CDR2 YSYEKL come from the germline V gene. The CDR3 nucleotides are TGCGCCAGCAGCGGGACTAGCCACAATGAGCAGTTCTTC. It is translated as CASSGTSHNEQFF.

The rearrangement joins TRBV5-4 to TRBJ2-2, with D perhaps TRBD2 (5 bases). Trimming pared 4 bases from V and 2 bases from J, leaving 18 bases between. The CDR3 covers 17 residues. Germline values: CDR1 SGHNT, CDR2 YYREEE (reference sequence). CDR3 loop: CASSPARVSANTGELFF. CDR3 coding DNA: TGTGCCAGCAGCCCGGCGAGGGTTTCGGCCAACACCGGGGAGCTGTTTTTT.

The CDR3 DNA sequence: TGTGCCATCAGTGAGTCCGGGCGGGGAGAGACCCAGTACTTC. It specifies CAISESGRGETQYF. The chain couples TRBV10-3 to TRBJ2-5, with D possibly matching TRBD2 (6 bases). CDR1 is ENHRY, CDR2 SYGVKD, per germline. V lost 0 bases, J lost 4 bases, and 9 bases lay in between. The CDR3 sequence is 14 residues long.

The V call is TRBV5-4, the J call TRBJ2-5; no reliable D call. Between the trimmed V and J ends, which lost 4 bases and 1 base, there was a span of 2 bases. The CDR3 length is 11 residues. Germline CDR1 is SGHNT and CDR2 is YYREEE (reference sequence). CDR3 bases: TGTGCCAGCAGCCTCCAAGAGACCCAGTACTTC. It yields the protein CASSLQETQYF.

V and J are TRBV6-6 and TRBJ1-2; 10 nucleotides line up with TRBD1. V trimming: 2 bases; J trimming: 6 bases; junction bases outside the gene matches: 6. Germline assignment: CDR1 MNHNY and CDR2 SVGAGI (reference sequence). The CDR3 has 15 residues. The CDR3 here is CASSYPGQGTDGYTF. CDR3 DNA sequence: TGTGCCAGCAGTTACCCGGGACAGGGGACAGATGGCTACACCTTC.

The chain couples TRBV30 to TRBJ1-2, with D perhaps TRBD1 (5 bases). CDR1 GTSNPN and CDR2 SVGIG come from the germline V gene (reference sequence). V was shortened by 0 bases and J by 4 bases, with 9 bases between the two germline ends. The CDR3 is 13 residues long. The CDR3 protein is CAWSVSRAYGYTF. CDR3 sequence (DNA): TGTGCCTGGAGTGTGTCCAGGGCCTATGGCTACACCTTC. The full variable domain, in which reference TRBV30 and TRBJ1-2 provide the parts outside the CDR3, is SQTIHQWPATLVQPVGSPLSLECTVEGTSNPNLYWYRQAAGRGLQLLFYSVGIGQISSEVPQNLSASRPQDRQFILSSKKLLLSDSGFYLCAWSVSRAYGYTFGSGTRLTVV.

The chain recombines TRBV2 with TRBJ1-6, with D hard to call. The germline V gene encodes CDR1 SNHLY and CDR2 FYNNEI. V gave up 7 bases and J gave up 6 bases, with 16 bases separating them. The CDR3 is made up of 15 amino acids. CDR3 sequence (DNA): TGTGCCAGCATACGCCAAAGCTACGGTAATTCACCCCTCCACTTT. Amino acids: CASIRQSYGNSPLHF.